The clone carrying this T cell receptor beta chain occurred many times. Antigen: not known. The sequencing template was cDNA reverse transcribed from extracted RNA. The table came from immunoSEQ multiplex PCR; TCRdb's copy has only in-frame clones and leaves some out. The table lists around 270,000 clones, about three fifths of them singletons. Treatment defined: oral pan-JAK inhibitor, 5-10 mg twice daily. From alopecia areata patients, lesional scalp punch biopsies and peripheral blood were collected. Germline CDR1 KGHSH, CDR2 LQKENI. CDR3 size: 15 residues. J lost 3 bases, V lost 6 bases, and 4 bases had no gene match. These data are taken from a study of CD8+ T cells in alopecia areata. Study overall: Treated patients were dosed with oral tofacitinib, taking 5 to 10 mg twice daily. Whole-study results and caveats: Researchers report lesional scalp, most notably alopecia totalis/universalis, outstripped normal scalp in clonality. The study found tofacitinib significantly decreased scalp clonality and expanded CD8+ clones among the top 100.

This material consisted of CD4+ T cells sorted from blood, taken at week 24, from a patient treated with tofacitinib. The V call is TRBV18, the J call TRBJ2-1; TRBD2 aligns across 11 bases. This clonotype was sampled from a human donor with alopecia areata. The CDR3 DNA is TGTGCCAGCTCGCGGGGACTAGCGGTCTACAATGAGCAGTTCTTC. It is translated as CASSRGLAVYNEQFF. The full variable domain, completed using reference TRBV18 and TRBJ2-1, is NAGVMQNPRHLVRRRGQEARLRCSPMKGHSHVYWYRQLPEEGLKFMVYLQKENIIDESGMPKERFSAEFPKEGPSILRIQQVVRGDSAAYFCASSRGLAVYNEQFFGPGTRLTVL.